This T cell receptor beta chain comes out of a study of identical twins. TCRdb analysed the 5' RACE reads with MiXCR anew, one entry per CDR3 protein. The table records 1,800,000 or so distinct CDR3 sequences, around 29% of them present only once. Study results and caveats: Invariant populations such as MAIT and iNKT cells could partly muddle zero-insertion analyses. Sequences that were beta out-of-frame showed weaker excess twin sharing.

Turning to this clonotype: The antigen remains unidentified.

The clonotype comes from a newborn girl in good health. The sample comprised cord blood.

The CDR3 spells CASSEYDRVTEAFF. Here the CDR3 DNA reads TGTGCCAGCAGTGAATATGACAGGGTCACTGAAGCTTTCTTT. The chain has TRBV6-1 and TRBJ1-1; 7 bases align to TRBD1. This CDR3 is built from 14 residues. Germline CDR1 and CDR2: MNHNS and SASEGT. V lost 2 bases to trimming and J lost 4 bases; unmatched junction nucleotides: 4.